This is a list of T cell receptor beta chains from one sample in a study of CD4 T cells in relation to SARS-CoV-2 and coronaviruses. Sequencing was performed with immunoSEQ multiplex PCR; in TCRdb, only in-frame clones are kept and a portion is missing. The sample includes approximately 16,000 clones, around four fifths of them seen just once. Their specific antigens are unknown. The specimen was CD4+ T cells from PBMCs, cultured in vitro. The receptors were sampled from a human donor in good health. Both conserved end residues are part of each CDR3. Fields, in order: J gene, clone size, V gene, D gene, CDR3 protein, CDR3 DNA. D genes are given only for firm matches. Size values are once, few and many counts, or a class for expanded clones, and some rows have none.

TRBJ1-4 | NA | TRBV15 | NA | CATSSGGGSEKLFF | TGTGCCACCAGCTCGGGGGGCGGGAGTGAAAAACTGTTTTTT
TRBJ1-4 | NA | TRBV7-9 | NA | CASSLSFGEKLFF | TGTGCCAGCAGCCTCTCCTTTGGCGAAAAACTGTTTTTT
TRBJ2-7 | NA | TRBV27 | TRBD1 | CASSLGGTGAYEQYF | TGTGCCAGCAGTTTAGGAGGGACAGGAGCCTACGAGCAGTACTTC
TRBJ1-4 | once | TRBV5-1 | TRBD1 | CASSQSGQGGNEKLFF | TGCGCCAGCAGCCAATCCGGACAGGGAGGAAATGAAAAACTGTTTTTT
TRBJ2-1 | NA | TRBV6-4 | TRBD2 | CASRLSGLAGGNNEQFF | TGTGCCAGCAGACTCTCAGGCCTAGCGGGAGGTAACAATGAGCAGTTCTTC
TRBJ2-1 | once | TRBV2 | NA | CASSEIQTAGEQFF | TGTGCCAGCAGTGAAATCCAGACGGCGGGTGAGCAGTTCTTC
TRBJ2-1 | NA | TRBV15 | NA | CATSAETGNEQFF | TGTGCCACCAGCGCCGAGACGGGGAATGAGCAGTTCTTC
TRBJ2-1 | NA | TRBV10-3 | TRBD2 | CAISGRGLAGTYNEQFF | TGTGCCATCAGTGGGAGGGGACTAGCGGGAACCTACAATGAGCAGTTCTTC
TRBJ2-7 | few | TRBV6-2/TRBV6-3 | TRBD2 | CASSYLGLASYEQYF | TGTGCCAGCAGTTACTTGGGACTAGCATCCTACGAGCAGTACTTC
TRBJ1-6 | NA | TRBV9 | NA | CASSVAENSPLHF | TGTGCCAGCAGCGTAGCCGAGAATTCACCCCTCCACTTT
TRBJ2-5 | NA | TRBV3-1/TRBV3-2 | NA | CASSPETLLVETQYF | TGTGCCAGCAGTCCCGAGACTTTATTAGTAGAGACCCAGTACTTC
TRBJ2-3 | NA | TRBV14 | TRBD2 | CASSRLAVVGTDTQYF | TGTGCCAGCAGCCGACTAGCGGTGGTTGGCACAGATACGCAGTATTTT
TRBJ2-1 | few | TRBV30 | TRBD2 | CAWSVSGLAGGSEFF | TGTGCCTGGAGTGTAAGTGGACTAGCGGGAGGATCTGAGTTCTTC
TRBJ2-7 | NA | TRBV11-2 | NA | CASSPRRGGASYEQYF | TGTGCCAGCAGCCCCCGGAGGGGGGGCGCATCCTACGAGCAGTACTTC
TRBJ2-2 | NA | TRBV7-3 | NA | CASSPGPDGELFF | TGTGCCAGCAGCCCGGGACCAGACGGGGAGCTGTTTTTT
TRBJ1-2 | NA | TRBV5-6 | NA | CASSLVRGLDGYTF | TGTGCCAGCAGCTTAGTGAGAGGCCTCGATGGCTACACCTTC
TRBJ1-5 | NA | TRBV6-2/TRBV6-3 | TRBD1 | CASSRDRAEDNQPQHF | TGTGCCAGCAGTCGGGACAGGGCAGAGGACAATCAGCCCCAGCATTTT
TRBJ2-1 | NA | TRBV5-1 | TRBD1 | CASSGTGQGLSNEQFF | TGCGCCAGCAGCGGGACGGGACAGGGGCTGAGTAATGAGCAGTTCTTC
TRBJ2-1 | NA | TRBV6-4 | TRBD2 | CASSALAGSYNEQFF | TGTGCCAGCAGTGCTCTAGCGGGCTCCTACAATGAGCAGTTCTTC
TRBJ2-1 | NA | TRBV7-9 | NA | CASSSRWNEQFF | TGTGCCAGCAGCTCTAGATGGAATGAGCAGTTCTTC
TRBJ2-5 | NA | TRBV10-1 | NA | CASSDGGETQYF | TGCGCCAGCAGTGATGGAGGAGAGACCCAGTACTTC
TRBJ2-7 | few | TRBV2 | TRBD2 | CASSRPSGSYEQYF | TGTGCCAGCAGTCGCCCTAGCGGGAGTTACGAGCAGTACTTC
TRBJ2-3 | NA | TRBV29-1 | NA | CSCVGSSTDTQYF | TGCAGCTGTGTAGGTTCTAGCACAGATACGCAGTATTTT
TRBJ2-7 | few | TRBV4-2 | NA | CASSQVGGDEQYF | TGTGCCAGCAGCCAAGTAGGAGGGGACGAGCAGTACTTC
TRBJ1-2 | NA | TRBV5-4 | NA | CASSLLGDLRGGWYGYTF | TGTGCCAGCAGCTTGTTAGGCGACCTCAGGGGAGGTTGGTATGGCTACACCTTC
TRBJ2-7 | NA | TRBV4-1 | TRBD1 | CASSQVTGGGHEQYF | TGCGCCAGCAGCCAAGTGACAGGGGGCGGCCACGAGCAGTACTTC
TRBJ1-1 | NA | TRBV14 | NA | CASSQRLEAFF | TGTGCCAGCAGCCAGAGGCTTGAAGCTTTCTTT
TRBJ1-5 | NA | TRBV6-1 | NA | CASSEIPRSNQPQHF | TGTGCCAGCAGTGAAATTCCAAGAAGTAATCAGCCCCAGCATTTT
TRBJ2-5 | NA | TRBV24-1 | TRBD2 | CATSDFASGTSGQETQYF | TGTGCCACCAGTGATTTCGCCTCTGGGACTAGCGGCCAAGAGACCCAGTACTTC
TRBJ1-5 | NA | TRBV9 | NA | CASSQTYSNQPQHF | TGTGCCAGCAGCCAGACGTATAGCAATCAGCCCCAGCATTTT
TRBJ2-1 | NA | TRBV11-2 | NA | CASSLLGGQGVQFF | TGTGCCAGCAGCTTACTGGGGGGGCAGGGTGTGCAGTTCTTC
TRBJ2-1 | NA | TRBV24-1 | TRBD1 | CATSDPNRGPFF | TGTGCCACCAGTGATCCCAACAGGGGACCGTTCTTC
TRBJ2-1 | NA | TRBV20-1 | TRBD2 | CSASSGSYEQFF | TGCAGTGCTAGTAGCGGGAGTTATGAGCAGTTCTTC
TRBJ1-5 | NA | TRBV5-8 | TRBD1 | CASSVGTGTNQPQHF | TGTGCCAGCAGCGTTGGGACAGGAACTAATCAGCCCCAGCATTTT
TRBJ1-4 | medium-sized | TRBV19 | NA | CASSTGAGRRGEKLFF | TGTGCCAGTAGTACTGGGGCAGGCCGCCGAGGCGAAAAACTGTTTTTT
TRBJ1-4 | NA | TRBV5-4 | TRBD1 | CASSSDRGGGNEKLFF | TGTGCCAGCAGCTCTGACAGGGGAGGGGGTAATGAAAAACTGTTTTTT
TRBJ2-7 | NA | TRBV27 | TRBD2 | CASSLAGEQYF | TGTGCCAGCAGTCTAGCGGGGGAGCAGTACTTC
TRBJ1-2 | NA | TRBV27 | NA | CASSYRGSYGYTF | TGTGCCAGCAGTTACCGAGGTAGTTATGGCTACACCTTC
TRBJ2-1 | NA | TRBV3-1/TRBV3-2 | NA | CASSQGRTGLLNEQFF | TGTGCCAGCAGCCAAGGAAGGACTGGATTACTCAATGAGCAGTTCTTC
TRBJ1-4 | NA | TRBV18 | NA | CASSPDLIGPNEKLFF | TGTGCCAGCTCACCCGATCTCATAGGACCTAATGAAAAACTGTTTTTT
TRBJ2-7 | NA | TRBV7-2 | TRBD2 | CANHNLASGLYEQYF | TGTGCCAACCACAACTTGGCTAGCGGCCTCTACGAGCAGTACTTC
TRBJ2-3 | few | TRBV12-3/TRBV12-4 | NA | CASSLWLGTQYF | TGTGCCAGCAGTTTATGGTTAGGTACGCAGTATTTT
TRBJ2-7 | once | TRBV4-1 | NA | CASSPETVQHPYEQYF | TGCGCCAGCAGCCCAGAGACGGTACAACACCCTTACGAGCAGTACTTC
TRBJ2-7 | NA | TRBV4-1 | TRBD1 | CASSRETGFYEQYF | TGCGCCAGCAGCCGAGAGACAGGGTTCTACGAGCAGTACTTC
TRBJ1-1 | NA | TRBV7-9 | NA | CASRNWNANTEAFF | TGTGCCAGCAGAAATTGGAACGCGAACACTGAAGCTTTCTTT
TRBJ1-1 | NA | TRBV30 | TRBD1 | CAWSTRQGDTEAFF | TGTGCCTGGAGTACCCGACAGGGGGACACTGAAGCTTTCTTT
TRBJ1-2 | NA | TRBV5-1 | TRBD1 | CASSLGAGGDYGYTF | TGCGCCAGCAGCTTGGGGGCAGGGGGAGACTATGGCTACACCTTC
TRBJ2-2 | NA | TRBV12-3/TRBV12-4 | NA | CASYFLQAGELFF | TGTGCCAGCTACTTCCTTCAGGCCGGGGAGCTGTTTTTT
TRBJ2-7 | NA | TRBV28 | NA | CASSPPRLEGEYEQYF | TGTGCCAGCAGTCCGCCCCGACTAGAGGGGGAGTACGAGCAGTACTTC
TRBJ1-2 | NA | TRBV28 | NA | CASLAGTTKTDLYGYTF | TGTGCCAGCCTGGCCGGGACAACTAAAACAGACCTCTATGGCTACACCTTC
TRBJ1-3 | NA | TRBV6-2/TRBV6-3 | TRBD1 | CASSYQGTENTIYF | TGTGCCAGCAGTTATCAGGGGACAGAAAACACCATATATTTT
TRBJ2-1 | NA | TRBV4-1 | TRBD2 | CASSQELAGTWEQFF | TGCGCCAGCAGCCAAGAACTAGCGGGGACATGGGAGCAGTTCTTC
TRBJ2-7 | NA | TRBV9 | NA | CASRRTGTSAGEQYF | TGTGCCAGCAGACGTACCGGGACTTCGGCGGGGGAGCAGTACTTC
TRBJ1-6 | NA | TRBV30 | NA | CAWSLWSSYNSPLHF | TGTGCCTGGAGTCTCTGGAGCTCCTATAATTCACCCCTCCACTTT
TRBJ2-5 | NA | TRBV9 | NA | CASSPRGEPNLGETQYF | TGTGCCAGCAGCCCTCGCGGTGAGCCCAACCTTGGGGAGACCCAGTACTTC
TRBJ2-7 | NA | TRBV5-1 | NA | CASSLMRMSGGSYEQYF | TGCGCCAGCAGCTTGATGAGAATGTCAGGAGGCTCCTACGAGCAGTACTTC
TRBJ2-5 | few | TRBV5-1 | NA | CASKELMSQETQYF | TGCGCCAGCAAGGAGCTCATGAGCCAAGAGACCCAGTACTTC